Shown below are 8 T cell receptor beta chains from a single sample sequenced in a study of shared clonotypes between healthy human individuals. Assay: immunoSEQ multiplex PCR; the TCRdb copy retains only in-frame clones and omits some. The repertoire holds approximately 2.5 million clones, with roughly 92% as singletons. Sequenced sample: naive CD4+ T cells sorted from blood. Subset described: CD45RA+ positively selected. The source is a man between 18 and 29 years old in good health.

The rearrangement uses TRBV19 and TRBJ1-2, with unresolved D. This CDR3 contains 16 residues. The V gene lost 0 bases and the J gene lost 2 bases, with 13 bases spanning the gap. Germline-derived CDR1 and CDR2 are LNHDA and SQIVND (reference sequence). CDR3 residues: CASSIDGKGQNYGYTF. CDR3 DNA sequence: TGTGCCAGTAGTATAGATGGGAAAGGCCAGAACTATGGCTACACCTTC.

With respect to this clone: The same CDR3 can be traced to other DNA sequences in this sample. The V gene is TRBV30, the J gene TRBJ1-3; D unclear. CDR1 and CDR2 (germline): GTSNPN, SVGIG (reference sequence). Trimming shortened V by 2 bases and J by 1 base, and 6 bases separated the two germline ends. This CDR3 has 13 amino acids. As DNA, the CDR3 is TGTGCCTGGAGTCGTGGGTCTGGAAACACCATATATTTT. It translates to CAWSRGSGNTIYF.

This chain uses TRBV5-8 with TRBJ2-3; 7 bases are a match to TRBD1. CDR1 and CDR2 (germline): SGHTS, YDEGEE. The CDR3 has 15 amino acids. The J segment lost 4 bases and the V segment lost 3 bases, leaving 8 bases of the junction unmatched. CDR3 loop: CASSSGQLGADTQYF. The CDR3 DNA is TGTGCCAGCAGCTCGGGACAGCTTGGCGCAGATACGCAGTATTTT.

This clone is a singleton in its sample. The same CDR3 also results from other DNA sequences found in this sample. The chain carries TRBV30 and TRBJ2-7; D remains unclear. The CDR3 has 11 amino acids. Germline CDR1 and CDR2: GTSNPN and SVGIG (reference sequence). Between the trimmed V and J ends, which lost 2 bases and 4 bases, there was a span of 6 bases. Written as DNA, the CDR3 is TGTGCCTGGAGTTTAGGGTACGAGCAGTACTTC. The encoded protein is CAWSLGYEQYF.

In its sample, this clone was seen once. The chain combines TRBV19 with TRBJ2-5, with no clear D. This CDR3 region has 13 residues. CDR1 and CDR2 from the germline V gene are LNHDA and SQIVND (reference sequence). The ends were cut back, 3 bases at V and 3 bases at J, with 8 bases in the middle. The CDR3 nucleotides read TGTGCCAGTAGTATGGGCGGTAAAGAGACCCAGTACTTC. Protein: CASSMGGKETQYF.

Here the CDR3 reads CASSLEGRYEQFF. The CDR3 DNA reads TGTGCCAGCAGCTTAGAGGGGAGGTATGAGCAGTTCTTC. The V call is TRBV11-2, the J call TRBJ2-1; D perhaps matches TRBD2 (6 bases). This CDR3 contains 13 residues. Trimming removed 0 bases from V and 8 bases from J, with 8 bases in between. Looked up from germline, CDR1 is SGHAT and CDR2 is FQNNGV.

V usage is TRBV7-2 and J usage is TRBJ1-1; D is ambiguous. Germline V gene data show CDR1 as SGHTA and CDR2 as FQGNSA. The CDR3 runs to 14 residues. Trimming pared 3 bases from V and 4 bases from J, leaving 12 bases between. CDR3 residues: CASSFGGPGTEAFF. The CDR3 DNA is TGTGCCAGCAGCTTCGGAGGTCCGGGCACTGAAGCTTTCTTT.

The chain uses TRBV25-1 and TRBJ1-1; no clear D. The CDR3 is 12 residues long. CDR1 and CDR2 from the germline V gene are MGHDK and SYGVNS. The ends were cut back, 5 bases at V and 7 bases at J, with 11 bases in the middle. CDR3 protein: CASSYVGSEAFF. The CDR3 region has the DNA TGTGCCAGCAGTTACGTGGGGAGTGAAGCTTTCTTT.